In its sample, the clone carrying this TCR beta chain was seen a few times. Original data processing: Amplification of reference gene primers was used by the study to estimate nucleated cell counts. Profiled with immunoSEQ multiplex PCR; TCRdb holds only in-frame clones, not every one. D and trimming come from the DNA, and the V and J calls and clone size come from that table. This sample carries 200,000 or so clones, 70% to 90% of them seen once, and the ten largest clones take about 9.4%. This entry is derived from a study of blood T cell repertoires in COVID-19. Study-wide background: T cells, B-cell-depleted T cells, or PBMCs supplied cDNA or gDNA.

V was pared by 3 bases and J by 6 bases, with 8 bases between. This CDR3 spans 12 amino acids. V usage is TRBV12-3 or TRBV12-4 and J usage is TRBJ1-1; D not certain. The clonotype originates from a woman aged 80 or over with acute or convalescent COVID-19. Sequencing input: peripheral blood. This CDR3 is CASSFSGAEAFF. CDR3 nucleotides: TGTGCCAGCAGTTTCTCCGGGGCTGAAGCTTTCTTT.